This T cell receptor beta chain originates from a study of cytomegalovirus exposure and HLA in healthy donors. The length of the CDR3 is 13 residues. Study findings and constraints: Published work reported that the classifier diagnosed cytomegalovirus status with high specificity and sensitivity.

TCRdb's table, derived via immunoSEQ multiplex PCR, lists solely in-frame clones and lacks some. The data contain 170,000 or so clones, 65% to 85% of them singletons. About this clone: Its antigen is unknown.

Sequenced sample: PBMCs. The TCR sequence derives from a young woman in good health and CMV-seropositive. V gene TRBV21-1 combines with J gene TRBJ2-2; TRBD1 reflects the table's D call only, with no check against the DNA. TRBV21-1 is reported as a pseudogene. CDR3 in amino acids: CASSTQGTGELFF. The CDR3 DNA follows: TGTGCCAGCAGCACCCAGGGGACCGGGGAGCTGTTTTTT.